This T cell receptor beta chain was observed in a study of blood T cell repertoires in COVID-19. The wider study: Acute and convalescent COVID-19 samples came from the United States, Italy and Spain. The analysed material was cDNA or gDNA that came from T cells, B-cell-depleted T cells, or PBMCs.

Per the original data handling: Amplification from reference gene primers served as the basis for estimated nucleated cell counts. Here immunoSEQ multiplex PCR was the method, and the copy in TCRdb shows in-frame clones only, minus some. The V and J calls and clone size come from that table; D and trimming were worked out from the DNA. The sample carries 350,000 or so clones, about 88% recorded once. V dropped 3 bases and J dropped 2; count of bases not matched to a gene: 10. The CDR3 has 17 residues. Looked up from germline, CDR1 is SGDLS and CDR2 is YYNGEE. Individuals aged about 18 to 90 years were recruited from fewer than 25 US areas.

The receptor was derived from a woman aged 30 to 39 who had been exposed to COVID-19. The gene calls are TRBV9 and TRBJ1-5, with 8 bases fitting TRBD1. The sequenced sample was PBMCs or T cells enriched from blood (not recorded which). This chain's CDR3 is CASSARDRWVGNQPQHF. The CDR3 bases are TGTGCCAGCAGCGCCCGGGACAGGTGGGTAGGCAATCAGCCCCAGCATTTT.